Only a few counts were recorded for the clone carrying this T cell receptor (beta chain). This entry belongs to a study of immune characterization of retroperitoneal liposarcoma. TCRdb recomputed calls from the PCR reads with MiXCR, one row per CDR3 protein. Among thousands of distinct CDR3 sequences listed, approximately 39% were seen once. Material for sequencing was tumor tissue. The receptor comes from a male donor with retroperitoneal liposarcoma.

CDR3 in amino acids: CASSLEGSEQFF. The CDR3 nucleotides are TGTGCCAGCAGCTTAGAAGGAAGCGAGCAGTTCTTC. This chain links TRBV7-2 with TRBJ2-1; no firm D call. Germline CDR1 and CDR2: SGHTA and FQGNSA. The CDR3 extends over 12 amino acids. Trimming removed 1 base at V and 10 bases at J, with 8 bases between.